Listed below are T cell receptor beta chains from one sample, sequenced in a study of blood T cell repertoires in COVID-19. The assay was immunoSEQ multiplex PCR, and TCRdb's table has in-frame clones only and misses some. The table lists over 200,000 clones, 88% of them singletons. Specimen: peripheral blood. The source of these receptors is a man between 18 and 29 years old with active or convalescent COVID-19. CDR3s leave out the opening cysteine and the closing phenylalanine or tryptophan. The order of the fields is V gene, CDR3 length, clone size, J gene, CDR3 protein. For some rows the clone size is stated as once, few or many, or as a class when expanded; others skip it.

v_gene: TRBV2
len: 12
abundance: .
j_gene: TRBJ2-4
CDR3aa: ASSGGLAKNIQY

v_gene: TRBV7-6
len: 14
abundance: .
j_gene: TRBJ1-5
CDR3aa: ASSLGSGGTDQPQH

v_gene: TRBV3-1/TRBV3-2
len: 11
abundance: .
j_gene: TRBJ2-5
CDR3aa: ASTPGLPETQY

v_gene: TRBV28
len: 13
abundance: once
j_gene: TRBJ1-5
CDR3aa: ASSSGGGGNQPQH

v_gene: TRBV27
len: 15
abundance: few
j_gene: TRBJ1-2
CDR3aa: ASSFSGRSVPNYGYT

v_gene: TRBV19
len: 13
abundance: once
j_gene: TRBJ1-3
CDR3aa: ASRLDRGNGNTIY

v_gene: TRBV7-2
len: 12
abundance: .
j_gene: TRBJ1-5
CDR3aa: ASRIGTGTQPQH

v_gene: TRBV5-1
len: 11
abundance: .
j_gene: TRBJ2-3
CDR3aa: ANSLLSTDTQY

v_gene: TRBV9
len: 16
abundance: .
j_gene: TRBJ1-4
CDR3aa: ASSVDQQGISANEKLF

v_gene: TRBV12-3/TRBV12-4
len: 11
abundance: .
j_gene: TRBJ1-2
CDR3aa: ASSTRSTRGYT

v_gene: TRBV3-1/TRBV3-2
len: 17
abundance: .
j_gene: TRBJ2-2
CDR3aa: ASSQDYLSDRVFTGELF

v_gene: TRBV5-1
len: 12
abundance: .
j_gene: TRBJ2-7
CDR3aa: ASSVPSGNYEQY

v_gene: TRBV15
len: 14
abundance: .
j_gene: TRBJ2-5
CDR3aa: ATSRPEAGGRETQY

v_gene: TRBV12-5
len: 8
abundance: .
j_gene: TRBJ2-7
CDR3aa: AAAQREQY

v_gene: TRBV5-5
len: 13
abundance: .
j_gene: TRBJ2-2
CDR3aa: ASSLFGGNTGELF

v_gene: TRBV19
len: 13
abundance: .
j_gene: TRBJ1-1
CDR3aa: ASSILGRSTTEAF

v_gene: TRBV20-1
len: 11
abundance: .
j_gene: TRBJ1-1
CDR3aa: SASPGTDTEAF

v_gene: TRBV2
len: 14
abundance: .
j_gene: TRBJ2-5
CDR3aa: ASSRASGRSQETQY

v_gene: TRBV5-1
len: 14
abundance: .
j_gene: TRBJ2-7
CDR3aa: ASSSKIAGTEYEQY

v_gene: TRBV5-6
len: 14
abundance: .
j_gene: TRBJ1-2
CDR3aa: ASSLSFIGTEYGYT

v_gene: TRBV28
len: 12
abundance: .
j_gene: TRBJ1-1
CDR3aa: ASSPMQGHTEAF

v_gene: TRBV19
len: 13
abundance: .
j_gene: TRBJ2-1
CDR3aa: ASSIDGTSGTEQF

v_gene: TRBV19
len: 13
abundance: .
j_gene: TRBJ1-2
CDR3aa: ASSIRTGQNYGYT

v_gene: TRBV5-8
len: 14
abundance: .
j_gene: TRBJ1-6
CDR3aa: ASSLDPGREQSPLH

v_gene: TRBV27
len: 13
abundance: .
j_gene: TRBJ2-7
CDR3aa: ASSRGTGDAYEQY

v_gene: TRBV7-6
len: 11
abundance: .
j_gene: TRBJ1-2
CDR3aa: ASSLATGSGYT

v_gene: TRBV6-5
len: 13
abundance: .
j_gene: TRBJ2-7
CDR3aa: ASRSRTGSSYEQY

v_gene: TRBV7-3
len: 17
abundance: .
j_gene: TRBJ2-3
CDR3aa: ASSLKSAGALTWPDTQY

v_gene: TRBV5-1
len: 13
abundance: .
j_gene: TRBJ1-6
CDR3aa: ASSLKGQGSSPLH

v_gene: TRBV30
len: 15
abundance: .
j_gene: TRBJ2-3
CDR3aa: AWSLTPGGRVTDTQY

v_gene: TRBV10-3
len: 16
abundance: few
j_gene: TRBJ2-1
CDR3aa: AISEFGLAGGPRNEQF

v_gene: TRBV27
len: 10
abundance: .
j_gene: TRBJ2-7
CDR3aa: ASIRRARGQY

v_gene: TRBV29-1
len: 12
abundance: .
j_gene: TRBJ2-5
CDR3aa: SVAAVLGQETQY

v_gene: TRBV28
len: 14
abundance: .
j_gene: TRBJ1-2
CDR3aa: ASSSSGTGGRGGYT

v_gene: TRBV7-2
len: 12
abundance: .
j_gene: TRBJ2-7
CDR3aa: ASSFTRSSYEQY

v_gene: TRBV28
len: 11
abundance: .
j_gene: TRBJ2-5
CDR3aa: ASRQGVEETQY

v_gene: TRBV5-1
len: 12
abundance: .
j_gene: TRBJ2-7
CDR3aa: ASSSGTGSYEQY

v_gene: TRBV15
len: 12
abundance: .
j_gene: TRBJ1-5
CDR3aa: ATSRDRGGQPQH

v_gene: TRBV28
len: 17
abundance: .
j_gene: TRBJ1-4
CDR3aa: ASSSYSFRQAPTNEKLF

v_gene: TRBV6-1
len: 13
abundance: .
j_gene: TRBJ2-3
CDR3aa: ASSDSGTSTDTQY

v_gene: TRBV5-5
len: 12
abundance: .
j_gene: TRBJ1-1
CDR3aa: ASSRQGANTEAF

v_gene: TRBV5-1
len: 10
abundance: .
j_gene: TRBJ2-1
CDR3aa: ASSLQVTEQF